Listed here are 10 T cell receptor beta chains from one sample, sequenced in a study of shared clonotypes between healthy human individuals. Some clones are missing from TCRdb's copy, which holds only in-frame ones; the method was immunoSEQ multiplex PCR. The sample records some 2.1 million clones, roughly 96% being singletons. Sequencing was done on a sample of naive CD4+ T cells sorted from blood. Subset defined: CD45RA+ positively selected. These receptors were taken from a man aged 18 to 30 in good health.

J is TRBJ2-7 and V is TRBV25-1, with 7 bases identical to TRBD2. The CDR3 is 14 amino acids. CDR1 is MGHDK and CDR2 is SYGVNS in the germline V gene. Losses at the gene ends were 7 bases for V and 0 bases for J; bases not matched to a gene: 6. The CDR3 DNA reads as TGTGCCAGCACTTCAGCGGGAAGCTCCTACGAGCAGTACTTC. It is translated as CASTSAGSSYEQYF.

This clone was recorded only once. The CDR3 DNA is TGTGCCAGCAGTTCTCCGGGACTATACTCCTACGAGCAGTACTTC. It specifies CASSSPGLYSYEQYF. The V gene is TRBV5-4, the J gene TRBJ2-7; 7 nucleotides align to TRBD2. The V gene's germline CDR1 is SGHNT and CDR2 YYREEE (reference sequence). V shed 5 bases and J 0 bases; nucleotides not matched to a gene: 8. The CDR3 has 15 amino acids.

In DNA, the CDR3 is TGTGCCAGCAGCACAGGGGTGTATGGCTACACCTTC. It translates to CASSTGVYGYTF. The genes are TRBV5-6 and TRBJ1-2; TRBD1 matches at 7 bases. The J segment lost 5 bases and the V segment lost 4 bases, leaving 2 bases of the junction unmatched. Germline assignment: CDR1 SGHDT and CDR2 YYEEEE. The CDR3 totals 12 residues.

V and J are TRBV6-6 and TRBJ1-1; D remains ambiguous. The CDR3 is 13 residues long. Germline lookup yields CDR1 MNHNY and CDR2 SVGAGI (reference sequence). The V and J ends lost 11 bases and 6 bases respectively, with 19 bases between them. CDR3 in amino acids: CAGCPRVDAEAFF. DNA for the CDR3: TGTGCCGGATGCCCTCGTGTGGACGCTGAAGCTTTCTTT.

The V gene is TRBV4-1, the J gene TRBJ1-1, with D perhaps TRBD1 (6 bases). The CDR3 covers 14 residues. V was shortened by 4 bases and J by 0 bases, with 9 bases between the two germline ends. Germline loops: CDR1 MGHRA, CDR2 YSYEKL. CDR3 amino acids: CASSRDRLNTEAFF. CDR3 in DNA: TGCGCCAGCAGCCGAGACAGGTTGAACACTGAAGCTTTCTTT.

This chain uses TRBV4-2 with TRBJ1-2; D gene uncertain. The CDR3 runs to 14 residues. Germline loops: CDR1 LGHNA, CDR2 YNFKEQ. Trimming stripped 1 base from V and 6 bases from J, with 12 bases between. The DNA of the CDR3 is TGTGCCAGCAGCCAAGCGCGGCAGAATGATGGCTACACCTTC. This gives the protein CASSQARQNDGYTF.

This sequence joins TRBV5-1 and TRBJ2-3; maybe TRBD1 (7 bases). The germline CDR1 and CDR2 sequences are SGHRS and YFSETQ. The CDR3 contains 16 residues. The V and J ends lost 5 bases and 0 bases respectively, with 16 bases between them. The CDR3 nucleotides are TGCGCCAGCAGGACAGGGCCGGGGACTAGCACAGATACGCAGTATTTT. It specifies CASRTGPGTSTDTQYF.

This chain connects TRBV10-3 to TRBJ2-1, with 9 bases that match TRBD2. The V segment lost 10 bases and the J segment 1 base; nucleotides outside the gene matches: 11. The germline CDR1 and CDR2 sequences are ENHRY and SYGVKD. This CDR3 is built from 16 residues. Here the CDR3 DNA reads TGTGCCACGGGACTAGCCCCGCAATCTTCCTACAATGAGCAGTTCTTC. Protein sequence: CATGLAPQSSYNEQFF.

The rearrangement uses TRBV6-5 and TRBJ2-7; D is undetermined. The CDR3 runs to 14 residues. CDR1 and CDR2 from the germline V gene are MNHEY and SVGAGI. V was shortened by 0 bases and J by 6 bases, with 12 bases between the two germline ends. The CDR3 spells CASSYSWNSGEQYF. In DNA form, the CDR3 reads TGTGCCAGCAGTTACTCATGGAACTCGGGCGAGCAGTACTTC.

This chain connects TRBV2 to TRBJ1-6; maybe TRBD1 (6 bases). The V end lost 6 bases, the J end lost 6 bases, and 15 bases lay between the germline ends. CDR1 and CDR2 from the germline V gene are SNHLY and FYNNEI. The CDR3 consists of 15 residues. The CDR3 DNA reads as TGTGCCAGCAGAGGGGGGGGTCTGCTTAATTCACCCCTCCACTTT. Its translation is CASRGGGLLNSPLHF. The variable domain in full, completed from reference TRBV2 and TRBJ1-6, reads EPEVTQTPSHQVTQMGQEVILRCVPISNHLYFYWYRQILGQKVEFLVSFYNNEISEKSEIFDDQFSVERPDGSNFTLKIRSTKLEDSAMYFCASRGGGLLNSPLHFGNGTRLTVT.